A selection of T cell receptor beta chains follows, all from one sample in a study of cytotoxic CD8 clonotypes in ibrutinib-treated CLL. The table came from immunoSEQ multiplex PCR; TCRdb's copy has only in-frame clones and leaves some out. The table lists approximately 190,000 clones, nearly 80% of them singletons. This specimen was PBMCs, taken after 12 months of ibrutinib treatment. The receptors shown here come from a human donor with chronic lymphocytic leukemia. CDR3s include the opening cysteine and the closing phenylalanine or tryptophan. D genes are given only for firm matches. Clone size is not always given. Where it is, it says once, few, many or a class for expanded clones.

cdr3_length	j_call	v_call	clone_size	d_call	cdr3_aa	cdr3_nt
13	TRBJ2-1	TRBV6-1	.	TRBD2	CASRAGLASEQFF	TGTGCCAGCAGAGCGGGACTAGCTAGTGAGCAGTTCTTC
15	TRBJ2-7	TRBV6-1	.	TRBD1	CASRGQQGNPYEQYF	TGTGCCAGCAGGGGTCAACAGGGGAACCCCTACGAGCAGTACTTC
17	TRBJ2-5	TRBV18	.	TRBD1	CASSQNPGTGVRETQYF	TGTGCCAGCTCACAGAATCCCGGGACAGGGGTAAGAGAGACCCAGTACTTC
10	TRBJ2-1	TRBV29-1	.	.	CSVANDEQFF	TGCAGCGTTGCGAACGATGAGCAGTTCTTC
14	TRBJ2-7	TRBV15	.	.	CATSRDKGSYEQYF	TGTGCCACCAGCAGAGATAAGGGTTCCTACGAGCAGTACTTC
13	TRBJ2-7	TRBV30	.	.	CAWSVGLRNEQYF	TGTGCCTGGAGTGTAGGTCTACGAAACGAGCAGTACTTC
15	TRBJ1-5	TRBV5-6	.	.	CASSSAALANQPQHF	TGTGCCAGCAGCTCGGCCGCACTGGCCAATCAGCCCCAGCATTTT
13	TRBJ2-7	TRBV6-5	.	.	CASSPQSSYEQYF	TGTGCCAGCAGCCCGCAAAGCTCCTACGAGCAGTACTTC
17	TRBJ2-3	TRBV7-9	.	TRBD2	CASSLAGRSGDTDTQYF	TGTGCCAGCAGCTTGGCCGGGAGGAGTGGGGACACAGATACGCAGTATTTT
18	TRBJ2-2	TRBV28	.	TRBD2	CASSLWRTSGSLTGELFF	TGTGCCAGCAGTCTCTGGCGGACTAGCGGGAGTTTAACCGGGGAGCTGTTTTTT
15	TRBJ2-1	TRBV7-6	.	.	CASSLSARGRNEQFF	TGTGCCAGCAGCTTATCGGCCCGGGGGCGAAATGAGCAGTTCTTC
14	TRBJ2-7	TRBV27	.	.	CASPYPAGLDEQYF	TGTGCCAGCCCCTATCCGGCGGGTCTGGACGAGCAGTACTTC
14	TRBJ1-1	TRBV6-1	.	TRBD1	CASSEHRGETEAFF	TGTGCCAGCAGTGAGCACAGGGGGGAAACTGAAGCTTTCTTT
14	TRBJ2-1	TRBV9	few	.	CASSVGPGNGEQFF	TGTGCCAGCAGCGTAGGTCCGGGAAACGGTGAGCAGTTCTTC
15	TRBJ2-7	TRBV6-5	.	.	CASSYYWQGTYEQYF	TGTGCCAGCAGTTACTATTGGCAGGGGACCTACGAGCAGTACTTC
14	TRBJ1-1	TRBV10-3	.	TRBD1	CAISESYRGAEAFF	TGTGCCATCAGTGAGTCCTACAGGGGGGCTGAAGCTTTCTTT
14	TRBJ1-5	TRBV6-1	.	.	CASSERGGNQPQHF	TGTGCCAGCAGTGAACGGGGGGGCAATCAGCCCCAGCATTTT
14	TRBJ1-6	TRBV5-1	.	TRBD1	CASNPTGFNSPLHF	TGCGCCAGCAACCCGACAGGGTTTAACTCACCCCTCCACTTT
13	TRBJ1-2	TRBV25-1	.	.	CASSPTVNYGYTF	TGTGCCAGCAGTCCCACAGTTAACTATGGCTACACCTTC
13	TRBJ1-1	TRBV29-1	.	.	CSVVEGGVTEAFF	TGCAGCGTTGTTGAGGGAGGGGTCACTGAAGCTTTCTTT
15	TRBJ1-6	TRBV6-9	.	.	CASGGKSSYNSPLHF	TGTGCCAGCGGGGGCAAGAGCTCCTATAATTCACCCCTCCACTTT
13	TRBJ2-5	TRBV11-2	.	.	CASSFPGDETQYF	TGTGCCAGCAGCTTCCCCGGGGACGAGACCCAGTACTTC
15	TRBJ1-6	TRBV7-9	.	TRBD1	CASSPGQGLDSPLHF	TGTGCCAGCAGCCCAGGACAGGGTTTAGATTCACCCCTCCACTTT
11	TRBJ2-2	TRBV6-6	.	.	CASRATGELFF	TGTGCCAGCCGGGCAACCGGGGAGCTGTTTTTT
13	TRBJ2-1	TRBV5-1	.	TRBD1	CASSRGQLNEQFF	TGCGCCAGCAGCCGGGGACAGTTGAATGAGCAGTTCTTC
13	TRBJ1-4	TRBV21-1	.	.	CASDRTTNEKLFF	TGTGCCAGTGACAGGACGACTAATGAAAAACTGTTTTTT
14	TRBJ1-2	TRBV7-9	.	TRBD1	CASSLGQFDYGYTF	TGTGCCAGCAGCTTGGGACAGTTTGACTATGGCTACACCTTC
15	TRBJ2-1	TRBV5-1	.	.	CASRPNLGPYNEQFF	TGCGCCAGCAGACCAAATTTGGGCCCCTACAATGAGCAGTTCTTC
14	TRBJ1-2	TRBV6-1	.	.	CASSQPREGYGYTF	TGTGCCAGCAGCCAGCCCAGGGAAGGCTATGGCTACACCTTC
13	TRBJ2-1	TRBV6-5	few	.	CASSPSQYNEQFF	TGTGCCAGCAGCCCCTCCCAATACAATGAGCAGTTCTTC
14	TRBJ2-3	TRBV7-3	.	.	CASSYGPSTDTQYF	TGTGCCAGCAGCTACGGACCGAGCACAGATACGCAGTATTTT
13	TRBJ2-7	TRBV2	.	.	CASTDSNIVEQYF	TGTGCCAGCACCGACAGTAATATCGTCGAGCAGTACTTC
12	TRBJ1-5	TRBV19	.	.	CASSISVKPQHF	TGTGCCAGTAGTATATCGGTCAAGCCCCAGCATTTT
14	TRBJ2-7	TRBV6-5	.	.	CASSYGGVGYEQYF	TGTGCCAGCAGTTACGGCGGGGTCGGTTACGAGCAGTACTTC
15	TRBJ1-5	TRBV28	.	.	CASRLGGGLNQPQHF	TGTGCCAGCAGATTAGGAGGAGGCTTGAATCAGCCCCAGCATTTT